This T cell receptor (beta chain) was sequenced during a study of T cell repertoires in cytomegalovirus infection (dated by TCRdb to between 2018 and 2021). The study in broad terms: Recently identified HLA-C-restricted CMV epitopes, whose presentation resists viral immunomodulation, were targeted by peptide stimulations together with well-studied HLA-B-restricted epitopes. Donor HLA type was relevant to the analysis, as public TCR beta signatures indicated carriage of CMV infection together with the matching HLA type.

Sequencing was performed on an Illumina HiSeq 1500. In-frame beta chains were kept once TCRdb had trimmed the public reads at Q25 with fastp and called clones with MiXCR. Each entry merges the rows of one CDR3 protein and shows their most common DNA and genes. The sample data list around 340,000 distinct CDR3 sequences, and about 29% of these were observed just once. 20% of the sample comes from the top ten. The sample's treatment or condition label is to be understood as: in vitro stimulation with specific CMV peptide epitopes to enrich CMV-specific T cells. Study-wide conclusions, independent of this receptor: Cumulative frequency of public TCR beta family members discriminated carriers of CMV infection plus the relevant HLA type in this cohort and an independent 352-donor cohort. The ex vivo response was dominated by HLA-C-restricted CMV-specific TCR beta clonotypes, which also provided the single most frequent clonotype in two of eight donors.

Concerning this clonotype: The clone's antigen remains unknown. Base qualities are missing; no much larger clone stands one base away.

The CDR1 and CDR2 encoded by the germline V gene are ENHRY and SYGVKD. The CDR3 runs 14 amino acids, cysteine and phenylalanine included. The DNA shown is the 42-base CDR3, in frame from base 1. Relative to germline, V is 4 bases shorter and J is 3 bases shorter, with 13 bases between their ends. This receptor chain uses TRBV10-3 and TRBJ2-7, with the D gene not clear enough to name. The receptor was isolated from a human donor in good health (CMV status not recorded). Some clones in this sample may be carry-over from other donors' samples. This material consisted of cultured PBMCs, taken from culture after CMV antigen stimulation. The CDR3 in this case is CAISGGTGNYEQYF. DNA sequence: TGTGCCATCAGTGGAGGAACCGGCAACTACGAGCAGTACTTC.